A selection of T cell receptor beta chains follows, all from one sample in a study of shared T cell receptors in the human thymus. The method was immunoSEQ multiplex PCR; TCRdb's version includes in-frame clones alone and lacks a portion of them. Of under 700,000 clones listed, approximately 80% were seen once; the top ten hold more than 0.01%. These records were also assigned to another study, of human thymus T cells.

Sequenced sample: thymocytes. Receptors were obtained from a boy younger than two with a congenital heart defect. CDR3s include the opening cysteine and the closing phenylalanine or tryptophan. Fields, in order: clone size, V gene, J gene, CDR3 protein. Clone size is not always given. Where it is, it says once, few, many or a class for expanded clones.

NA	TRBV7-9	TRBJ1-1	CASSPDSPEAFF
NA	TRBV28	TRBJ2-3	CASSRRRIGTDTQYF
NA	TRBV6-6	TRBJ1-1	CASSSDRENTEAFF
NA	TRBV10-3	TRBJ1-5	CAISAARDINSNQPQHF
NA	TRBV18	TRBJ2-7	CASSSKGRTNNWAPQISYEQYF
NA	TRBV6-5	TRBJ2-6	CASSLPGYSGANVLTF
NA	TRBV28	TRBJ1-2	CASSPTVTGGSLLHGYTF
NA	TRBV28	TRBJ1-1	CASGQSMAEMNTEAFF
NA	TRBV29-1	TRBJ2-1	CSVAVGQGYNEQFF
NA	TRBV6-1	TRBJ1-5	CASSGESNQPQHF
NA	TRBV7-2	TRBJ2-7	CASSLVSTQYEQYF
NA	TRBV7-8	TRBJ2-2	CASSLKREDPGPNTGELFF
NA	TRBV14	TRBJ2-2	CASSQGRGPNTGELFF
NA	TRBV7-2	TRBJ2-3	CASSPLEGGICSDTQYF
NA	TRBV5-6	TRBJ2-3	CASSSTDTQYF
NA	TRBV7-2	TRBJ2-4	CASSPDWGKNIQYF
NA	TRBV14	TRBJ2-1	CASSPPLPCPYNEQFF
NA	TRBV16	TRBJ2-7	CASSPRDWGSYEQYF
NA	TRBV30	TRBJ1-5	CAWISSQPQHF
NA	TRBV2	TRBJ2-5	CASSDPPQETQYF
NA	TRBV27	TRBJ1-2	CASRGDRGNYGYTF
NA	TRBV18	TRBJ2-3	CASSPSTSLTDTQYF
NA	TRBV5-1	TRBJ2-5	CASSPQGQTQYF
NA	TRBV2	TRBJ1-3	CASIYGESQFFSGNTIYF
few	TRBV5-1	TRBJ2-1	CASSLAKSSGKEVAVSSYNEQFF
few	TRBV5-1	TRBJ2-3	CASSFNGLAGPSSTDTQYF
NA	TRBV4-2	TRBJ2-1	CASSQDPRTSGRGEQFF